A selection of T cell receptor beta chains follows, all from one sample in a study of blood T cell repertoires in COVID-19. Using immunoSEQ multiplex PCR, the repertoire was profiled, and TCRdb retains in-frame clones only, with some absent. Of around 70,000 clones listed, around 80% are singletons. Sequenced input: peripheral blood. These receptors all come from a woman older than 75 with active or convalescent COVID-19. Each CDR3 is given with its conserved first and last residue. A D gene is named only where the DNA matches it firmly. Some rows mark clone size as missing; the rest say once, few, many or name a class of expanded clone.

j_call d_call clone_size v_call cdr3_aa cdr3_nt
TRBJ1-1 TRBD1 - TRBV6-5 CASSFGQGDKGTEAFF TGTGCCAGCAGTTTCGGACAGGGAGATAAAGGCACTGAAGCTTTCTTT
TRBJ1-4 - - TRBV19 CASSGGGEEEKLFF TGTGCCAGTAGTGGGGGAGGGGAGGAAGAAAAACTGTTTTTT
TRBJ2-7 - - TRBV18 CASSPPVAGASYEQYF TGTGCCAGCTCACCTCCGGTGGCGGGGGCCTCCTACGAGCAGTACTTC
TRBJ2-3 - - TRBV9 CASSVGVSSTDTQYF TGTGCCAGCAGCGTAGGTGTCTCGAGCACAGATACGCAGTATTTT
TRBJ1-2 TRBD1 - TRBV5-6 CASSLASGGLGYTF TGTGCCAGCAGCTTGGCATCAGGGGGCTTGGGCTACACCTTC
TRBJ1-4 - - TRBV7-3 CASTANVEKLFF TGTGCCAGCACCGCGAACGTTGAAAAACTGTTTTTT
TRBJ2-7 - - TRBV7-2 CASSLVPAGPPYEQYF TGTGCCAGCAGCTTAGTACCGGCGGGGCCTCCCTACGAGCAGTACTTC
TRBJ2-5 - - TRBV24-1 CATSDNRGGRSQETQYF TGTGCCACCAGTGACAACAGGGGTGGGAGGTCACAAGAGACCCAGTACTTC
TRBJ2-1 - - TRBV5-4 CASSFFGLRGNEQFF TGTGCCAGCAGCTTTTTTGGGCTTCGGGGCAATGAGCAGTTCTTC
TRBJ2-2 TRBD1 - TRBV7-2 CASSLMTGLGTGELFF TGTGCCAGCAGCTTAATGACAGGGCTCGGCACCGGGGAGCTGTTTTTT
TRBJ1-2 - - TRBV6-5 CASSYASREYGYTF TGTGCCAGCAGTTACGCATCTAGAGAGTATGGCTACACCTTC
TRBJ1-1 - - TRBV11-2 CASSLDHGGFAEAFF TGTGCCAGCAGCTTAGATCATGGGGGGTTCGCTGAAGCTTTCTTT
TRBJ1-5 - - TRBV28 CASRNIRGAVNQPQHF TGTGCCAGCAGAAATATCAGGGGAGCGGTCAATCAGCCCCAGCATTTT
TRBJ1-5 - - TRBV2 CASSNTGFGNQPQHF TGTGCCAGCAGTAATACAGGGTTTGGCAATCAGCCCCAGCATTTT
TRBJ2-1 TRBD1 - TRBV3-1/TRBV3-2 CASSQAGQGTYNEQFF TGTGCCAGCAGCCAAGCGGGACAGGGAACCTACAATGAGCAGTTCTTC
TRBJ2-3 - - TRBV3-1/TRBV3-2 CASSKGDTQYF TGTGCCAGCAGCAAGGGGGATACGCAGTATTTT
TRBJ1-1 - - TRBV5-6 CASSLVPGSTEAFF TGTGCCAGCAGCTTGGTTCCGGGGAGCACTGAAGCTTTCTTT
TRBJ1-3 - - TRBV28 CASRGGDIHSGNTIYF TGTGCCAGCAGGGGGGGGGACATCCACTCTGGAAACACCATATATTTT
TRBJ1-4 TRBD1 - TRBV30 CALQGGNEKLFF TGTGCCTTACAGGGGGGTAATGAAAAACTGTTTTTT
TRBJ2-7 TRBD2 - TRBV4-3 CASSRLAGTHEQYF TGCGCCAGCAGCAGACTAGCGGGTACCCACGAGCAGTACTTC
TRBJ1-1 - - TRBV29-1 CSSKWGGQAFF TGCAGCTCCAAATGGGGGGGACAAGCTTTCTTT
TRBJ1-5 - - TRBV19 CASSKQNLSNQPQHF TGTGCCAGTAGCAAACAGAATTTAAGCAATCAGCCCCAGCATTTT
TRBJ1-5 TRBD1 - TRBV19 CATEKQGARQPQHF TGTGCCACCGAGAAACAGGGGGCGAGACAGCCCCAGCATTTT
TRBJ2-5 TRBD1 - TRBV28 CASSRQGAYETQYF TGTGCCAGCAGTAGGCAGGGGGCGTATGAGACCCAGTACTTC
TRBJ1-2 - - TRBV11-3 CASGSNTNYGYTF TGTGCCAGCGGGAGTAATACTAACTATGGCTACACCTTC
TRBJ2-2 TRBD1 - TRBV28 CASSQGQGNTGELFF TGTGCCAGCAGTCAAGGACAGGGAAACACCGGGGAGCTGTTTTTT
TRBJ1-5 - - TRBV30 CAWSVRGFNQPQHF TGTGCCTGGAGTGTACGAGGCTTCAATCAGCCCCAGCATTTT
TRBJ1-6 TRBD1 few TRBV5-4 CASTKTGLNSPLHF TGTGCCAGCACCAAGACAGGGCTAAATTCACCCCTCCACTTT